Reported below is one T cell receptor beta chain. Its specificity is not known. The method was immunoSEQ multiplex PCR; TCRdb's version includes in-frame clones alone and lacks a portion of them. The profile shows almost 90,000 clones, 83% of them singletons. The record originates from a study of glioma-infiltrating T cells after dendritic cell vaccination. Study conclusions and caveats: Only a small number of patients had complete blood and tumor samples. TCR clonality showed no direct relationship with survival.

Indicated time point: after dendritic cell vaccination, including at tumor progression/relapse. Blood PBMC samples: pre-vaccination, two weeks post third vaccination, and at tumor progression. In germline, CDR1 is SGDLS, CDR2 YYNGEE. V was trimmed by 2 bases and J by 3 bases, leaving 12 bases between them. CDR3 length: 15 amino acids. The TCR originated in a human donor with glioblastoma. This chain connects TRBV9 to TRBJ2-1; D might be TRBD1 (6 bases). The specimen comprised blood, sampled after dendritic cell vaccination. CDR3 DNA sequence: TGTGCCAGCAGCGTCACAGGGACGATCTACAATGAGCAGTTCTTC. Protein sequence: CASSVTGTIYNEQFF.